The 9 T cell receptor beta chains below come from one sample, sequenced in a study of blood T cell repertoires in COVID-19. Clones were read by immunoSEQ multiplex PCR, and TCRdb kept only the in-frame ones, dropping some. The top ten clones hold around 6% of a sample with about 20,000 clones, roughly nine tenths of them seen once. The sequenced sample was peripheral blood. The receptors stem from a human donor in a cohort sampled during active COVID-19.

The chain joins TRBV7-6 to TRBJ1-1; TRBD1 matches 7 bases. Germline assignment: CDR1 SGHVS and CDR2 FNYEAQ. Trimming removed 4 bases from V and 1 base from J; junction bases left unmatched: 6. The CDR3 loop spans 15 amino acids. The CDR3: CASSSYTGENTEAFF. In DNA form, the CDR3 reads TGTGCCAGCAGCTCTTACACAGGGGAGAACACTGAAGCTTTCTTT.

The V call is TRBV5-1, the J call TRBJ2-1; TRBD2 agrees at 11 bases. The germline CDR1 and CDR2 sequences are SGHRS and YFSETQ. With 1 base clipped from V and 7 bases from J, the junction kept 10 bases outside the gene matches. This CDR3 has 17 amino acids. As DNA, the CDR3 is TGCGCCAGCAGCTTGAAGGGACTAGCGGTTACGGGGAATGAGCAGTTCTTC. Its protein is CASSLKGLAVTGNEQFF.

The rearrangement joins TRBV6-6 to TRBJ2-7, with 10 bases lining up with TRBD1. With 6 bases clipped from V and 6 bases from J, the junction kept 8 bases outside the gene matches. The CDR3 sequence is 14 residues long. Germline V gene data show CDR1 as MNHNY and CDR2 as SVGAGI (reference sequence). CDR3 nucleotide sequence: TGTGCCAGCAGCGTGGGACAGGGGTTCGCCGAGCAGTACTTC. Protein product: CASSVGQGFAEQYF.

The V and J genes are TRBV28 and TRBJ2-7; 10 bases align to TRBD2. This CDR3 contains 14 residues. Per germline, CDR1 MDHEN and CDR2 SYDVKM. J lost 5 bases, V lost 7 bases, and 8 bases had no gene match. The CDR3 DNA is TGTGCCAGCACGTGGATCAGCGGGGGGGACGAGCAGTACTTC. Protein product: CASTWISGGDEQYF. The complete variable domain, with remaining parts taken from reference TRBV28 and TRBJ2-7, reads DVKVTQSSRYLVKRTGEKVFLECVQDMDHENMFWYRQDPGLGLRLIYFSYDVKMKEKGDIPEGYSVSREKKERFSLILESASTNQTSMYLCASTWISGGDEQYFGPGTRLTVT.

CDR3 sequence reads: CASSQLDKNTEAFF. In DNA form, the CDR3 reads TGTGCCAGCAGCCAACTGGACAAGAACACTGAAGCTTTCTTT. This chain connects TRBV4-2 to TRBJ1-1; D perhaps matches TRBD1 (5 bases). Germline assignment: CDR1 LGHNA and CDR2 YNFKEQ. The CDR3 length is 14 residues. The V and J ends lost 2 bases and 1 base respectively, with 8 bases between them.

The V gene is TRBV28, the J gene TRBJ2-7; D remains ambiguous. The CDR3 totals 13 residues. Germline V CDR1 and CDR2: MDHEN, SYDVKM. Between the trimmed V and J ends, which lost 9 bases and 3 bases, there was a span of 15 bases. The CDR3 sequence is CASSSAPHYEQYF. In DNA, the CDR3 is TGTGCCAGTTCCAGCGCCCCTCACTACGAGCAGTACTTC.

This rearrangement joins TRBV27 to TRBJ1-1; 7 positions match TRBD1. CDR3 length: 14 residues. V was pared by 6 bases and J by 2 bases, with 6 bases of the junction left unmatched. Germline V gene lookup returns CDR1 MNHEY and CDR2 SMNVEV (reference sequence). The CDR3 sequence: CASSSTGVNTEAFF. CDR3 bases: TGTGCCAGCAGCTCTACAGGGGTCAACACTGAAGCTTTCTTT.

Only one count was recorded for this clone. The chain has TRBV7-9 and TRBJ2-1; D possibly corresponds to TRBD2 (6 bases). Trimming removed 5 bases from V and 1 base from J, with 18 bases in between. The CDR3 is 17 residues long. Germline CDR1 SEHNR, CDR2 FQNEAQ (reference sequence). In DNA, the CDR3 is TGTGCCAGCAGCCTGGTCCGGGCGGCGGGATCCTACAATGAGCAGTTCTTC. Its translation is CASSLVRAAGSYNEQFF.

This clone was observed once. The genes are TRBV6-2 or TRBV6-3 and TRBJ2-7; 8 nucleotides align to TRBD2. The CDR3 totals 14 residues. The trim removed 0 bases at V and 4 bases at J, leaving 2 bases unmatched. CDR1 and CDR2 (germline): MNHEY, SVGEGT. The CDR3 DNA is TGTGCCAGCAGTTACTCGTCGGGAGGGTACGAGCAGTACTTC. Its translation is CASSYSSGGYEQYF.